The 27 T cell receptor beta chains below come from one sample, sequenced in a study of blood T cell repertoires in COVID-19. TCRdb's copy holds only in-frame clones and misses some; the assay was immunoSEQ multiplex PCR. Of approximately 280,000 clones in the sample, 88% were seen once. Sequenced material: peripheral blood. Receptors were obtained from a man aged 18-30 years with active or convalescent COVID-19.

The genes are TRBV9 and TRBJ1-2, with 8 bases lining up with TRBD1. The V gene end was trimmed by 4 bases and the J gene end by 0 bases; junction bases not matched to a gene: 5. Germline CDR1 is SGDLS and CDR2 is YYNGEE. The CDR3 has 15 amino acids. The CDR3 coding sequence is TGTGCCAGCAGCTACGGGACAGGAGCTAACTATGGCTACACCTTC. Protein: CASSYGTGANYGYTF.

CDR3 DNA: TGTGCCTGGAGTGTATGGAGGGGACTTCCCCGGATTAATGAAAAACTGTTTTTT. The encoded protein is CAWSVWRGLPRINEKLFF. The gene calls are TRBV30 and TRBJ1-4; tentative D call: TRBD1 (5 bases). CDR3 length: 18 amino acids. V lost 0 bases and J 4 bases, leaving 21 bases between the germline ends. Germline V gene sequence: CDR1 GTSNPN, CDR2 SVGIG (reference sequence).

The chain links TRBV19 to TRBJ2-7; 10 bases map to TRBD2. The CDR3 covers 15 residues. V shed 2 bases and J 3 bases; nucleotides not matched to a gene: 4. Germline values: CDR1 LNHDA, CDR2 SQIVND (reference sequence). The DNA of the CDR3 is TGTGCCAGTAGTATACTAGCGGGGGCTAACTACGAGCAGTACTTC. It codes for CASSILAGANYEQYF.

The V gene is TRBV7-8, the J gene TRBJ1-6; 8 nucleotides align to TRBD1. The CDR3 extends over 15 amino acids. From germline, CDR1 is SGHVS and CDR2 FQNEAQ. The trim removed 3 bases at V and 10 bases at J, leaving 8 bases unmatched. The CDR3 coding sequence is TGTGCCAGCAGCTTCGAGACAGGGGCGGACTCACCCCTCCACTTT. Its protein product is CASSFETGADSPLHF. Full variable domain (rest looked up from reference TRBV7-8 and TRBJ1-6): GAGVSQSPRYKVAKRGQDVALRCDPISGHVSLFWYQQALGQGPEFLTYFQNEAQLDKSGLPSDRFFAERPEGSVSTLKIQRTQQEDSAVYLCASSFETGADSPLHFGNGTRLTVT.

J is TRBJ1-6 and V is TRBV13; TRBD1 aligns across 7 bases. Losses at the gene ends were 4 bases for V and 9 bases for J; bases not matched to a gene: 9. In germline, CDR1 is PRHDT, CDR2 FYEKMQ (reference sequence). This CDR3 comprises 15 residues. CDR3 region: CASSSTGELGSPLHF. The CDR3, as DNA: TGTGCCAGCAGCTCAACAGGGGAATTGGGTTCACCCCTCCACTTT. Looking up the rest from reference TRBV13 and TRBJ1-6 gives the full variable domain: AAGVIQSPRHLIKEKRETATLKCYPIPRHDTVYWYQQGPGQDPQFLISFYEKMQSDKGSIPDRFSAQQFSDYHSELNMSSLELGDSALYFCASSSTGELGSPLHFGNGTRLTVT.

The chain combines TRBV7-6 with TRBJ1-1; possibly TRBD1 for D (6 bases). This CDR3 is built from 13 residues. Germline lookup yields CDR1 SGHVS and CDR2 FNYEAQ. Trimming shortened V by 5 bases and J by 8 bases, and 15 bases separated the two germline ends. CDR3 protein: CASSPILDSEAFF. CDR3 nucleotide sequence: TGTGCCAGCAGCCCGATCTTGGACAGCGAAGCTTTCTTT.

The rearrangement uses TRBV19 and TRBJ1-5; D is unclear. The CDR3 has 15 residues. Trimming took 5 bases from V and 2 from J, leaving 13 bases between them. CDR1 and CDR2 from the germline V gene are LNHDA and SQIVND (reference sequence). The CDR3 coding sequence is TGTGCCAGTAGTGCGGACTTTTCTGGCAATCAGCCCCAGCATTTT. Residues: CASSADFSGNQPQHF.

The chain links TRBV3-1 (or the pseudogene TRBV3-2) to TRBJ1-6; perhaps TRBD1 as D (5 bases). In germline, CDR1 is LGHDT, CDR2 YNNKEL (reference sequence). Trimming removed 5 bases at V and 6 bases at J, with 14 bases between. The length of the CDR3 is 15 residues. CDR3 in DNA: TGTGCCAGCAGCTTGGGGGGGAGGGTTAATTCACCCCTCCACTTT. This codes for CASSLGGRVNSPLHF.

The rearrangement links TRBV5-6 to TRBJ1-1; possible D gene TRBD1, 6 bases. Germline V lookup: CDR1 SGHDT, CDR2 YYEEEE. V shed 4 bases and J shed 4 bases, with 11 bases lying between them. The CDR3 is made up of 13 amino acids. CDR3 nucleotides: TGTGCCAGCAGCACAGGGTGGGGCACTGAAGCTTTCTTT. It yields the protein CASSTGWGTEAFF.

V usage is TRBV5-5 and J usage is TRBJ1-4; TRBD1 might be the D (5 bases). The length of the CDR3 is 16 residues. Per germline, CDR1 SGHKS and CDR2 YYEKEE (reference sequence). V lost 3 bases to trimming and J lost 1 base, with 13 bases between them. The CDR3 coding sequence is TGTGCCAGCAGCTGGCCGAGGGGAGGAACTAATGAAAAACTGTTTTTT. As protein: CASSWPRGGTNEKLFF.

The chain joins TRBV18 to TRBJ1-2, with TRBD1 as a possible D gene (5 bases). The CDR3 loop spans 15 amino acids. Germline CDR1 and CDR2: KGHSH and LQKENI. Trimming left V 4 bases short and J 2 bases short, with 14 bases between. CDR3 DNA: TGTGCCAGCTCACGAGAGATCAGGGCCAACTATGGCTACACCTTC. It yields the protein CASSREIRANYGYTF. Together with reference TRBV18 and TRBJ1-2, the CDR3 gives the full variable domain: NAGVMQNPRHLVRRRGQEARLRCSPMKGHSHVYWYRQLPEEGLKFMVYLQKENIIDESGMPKERFSAEFPKEGPSILRIQQVVRGDSAAYFCASSREIRANYGYTFGSGTRLTVV.

The J gene is TRBJ2-2, the V gene TRBV6-4, with 9 bases that match TRBD2. The V gene's germline CDR1 is MRHNA and CDR2 SNTAGT. The V and J ends lost 4 bases and 1 base, in that order; junction bases with no gene match: 7. The CDR3 extends over 17 amino acids. DNA for the CDR3: TGTGCCAGCAGTGTAGAAGCGGGGGGTCAGAACACCGGGGAGCTGTTTTTT. The encoded protein is CASSVEAGGQNTGELFF.

The genes are TRBV27 and TRBJ1-3; 8 bases fit TRBD1. V lost 6 bases, J lost 0 bases, and 4 bases stayed unmatched. The CDR3 sequence is 15 residues long. The germline CDR1 and CDR2 sequences are MNHEY and SMNVEV (reference sequence). The CDR3 nucleotides are TGTGCCAGCAGCCCAGGGGGCGACTCTGGAAACACCATATATTTT. It translates to CASSPGGDSGNTIYF.

The genes are TRBV29-1 and TRBJ2-7, with D perhaps matching TRBD2 (5 bases). This CDR3 is 14 amino acids long. V lost 2 bases, J lost 2 bases, and 13 bases lay in between. CDR1 is SQVTM, CDR2 ANQGSEA, per germline. The CDR3 bases are TGCAGCGTTGAAAAGGCAGCGGCGCCCTACGAGCAGTACTTC. It yields the protein CSVEKAAAPYEQYF.

This chain connects TRBV9 to TRBJ2-2; tentative D call: TRBD2 (6 bases). CDR3 length: 14 amino acids. V lost 0 bases to trimming and J lost 7 bases, with 10 bases between them. Per the germline V gene, CDR1 is SGDLS and CDR2 is YYNGEE. The chain's CDR3 is CASSVGGEIGELFF. DNA for the CDR3: TGTGCCAGCAGCGTAGGGGGGGAGATCGGGGAGCTGTTTTTT.

The chain links TRBV5-5 to TRBJ1-1; D ambiguous. The V and J ends lost 3 bases and 2 bases respectively, with 14 bases between them. The CDR3 is 15 amino acids. Germline values: CDR1 SGHKS, CDR2 YYEKEE (reference sequence). The DNA for the CDR3 is TGTGCCAGCAGCTCCTACGGAGCAGCCAACACTGAAGCTTTCTTT. This sequence encodes CASSSYGAANTEAFF.

The chain combines TRBV18 with TRBJ1-1, with D perhaps matching TRBD1 (6 bases). Germline V gene lookup returns CDR1 KGHSH and CDR2 LQKENI. This CDR3 region has 14 residues. Trimming pared 5 bases from V and 5 bases from J, leaving 15 bases between. CDR3 nucleotides: TGTGCCAGCTCATCTTACTCAGGGGAGACTGAAGCTTTCTTT. Its translation: CASSSYSGETEAFF.

The CDR3 DNA reads as TGTGCCAGTAGTAGTCCTCGGGCGGGGGGGCCGGATACGCAGTATTTT. Its protein is CASSSPRAGGPDTQYF. The rearrangement uses TRBV19 and TRBJ2-3; 9 bases match TRBD2. Germline lookup yields CDR1 LNHDA and CDR2 SQIVND (reference sequence). CDR3 length: 16 amino acids. V dropped 4 bases and J dropped 6; count of bases not matched to a gene: 11.

The rearrangement uses TRBV23-1 and TRBJ2-7; no firm D call. TRBV23-1 is designated an ORF whose function remains uncertain. This CDR3 is 14 amino acids long. Trimming pared 5 bases from V and 1 base from J, leaving 12 bases between. As DNA, the CDR3 is TGCGCCAGCAGTATCCCAGACACATCCTACGAGCAGTACTTC. This translates into CASSIPDTSYEQYF.

The V and J genes are TRBV3-1 (or the pseudogene TRBV3-2) and TRBJ1-1; D unclear. Germline loops: CDR1 LGHDT, CDR2 YNNKEL (reference sequence). The V end lost 1 base, the J end lost 0 bases, and 9 bases lay between the germline ends. The CDR3 extends over 15 amino acids. The chain's CDR3 is CASSQGIVMNTEAFF. The CDR3 region has the DNA TGTGCCAGCAGCCAAGGTATAGTCATGAACACTGAAGCTTTCTTT.

This clone was picked up a small number of times. This chain uses TRBV5-4 with TRBJ1-2, with D possibly matching TRBD1 (6 bases). CDR1 is SGHNT, CDR2 YYREEE, per germline (reference sequence). V dropped 4 bases and J dropped 7 bases, with 17 bases sitting between them. This CDR3 spans 14 amino acids. The CDR3 reads CASSASQGWSGYTF. The CDR3 DNA follows: TGTGCCAGCAGCGCTTCACAGGGTTGGAGTGGCTACACCTTC.

The chain carries TRBV14 and TRBJ2-1; 13 bases agree with TRBD2. The CDR3 extends over 17 amino acids. V trimming: 2 bases; J trimming: 4 bases; junction bases outside the gene matches: 5. Looked up from germline, CDR1 is SGHDN and CDR2 is FVKESK. Here the CDR3 reads CASSQLGLAGAYNEQFF. CDR3 coding DNA: TGTGCCAGCAGCCAACTCGGACTAGCGGGGGCATACAATGAGCAGTTCTTC.

The V call is TRBV19, the J call TRBJ2-1; TRBD2 is a possible D gene (5 bases). Trimming took off 3 bases at V and 10 bases at J, with 16 bases between the two ends. Germline V lookup: CDR1 LNHDA, CDR2 SQIVND (reference sequence). The CDR3 sequence is 14 residues long. This chain's CDR3 is CASSMASGGLEQFF. In DNA, the CDR3 is TGTGCCAGTAGTATGGCTTCCGGCGGGTTAGAGCAGTTCTTC.

This chain joins TRBV5-5 and TRBJ2-3; 10 bases map to TRBD2. CDR3 length: 16 amino acids. CDR1 is SGHKS, CDR2 YYEKEE, per germline (reference sequence). The ends lost 3 bases at V and 6 bases at J; junction bases unmatched: 10. The CDR3 reads CASSSVSGGALDTQYF. CDR3 DNA: TGTGCCAGCAGCTCCGTAAGCGGGGGGGCTCTGGATACGCAGTATTTT.

The J gene is TRBJ1-3, the V gene TRBV7-6; D is unclear. Looked up from germline, CDR1 is SGHVS and CDR2 is FNYEAQ. V lost 5 bases, J lost 0 bases, and 5 bases lay in between. CDR3 length equals 13 residues. Here the CDR3 reads CASSEISGNTIYF. In nucleotides, the CDR3 is TGTGCCAGCAGCGAGATCTCTGGAAACACCATATATTTT.

The V and J genes are TRBV11-2 and TRBJ2-2; 13 bases are shared with TRBD2. The V gene's germline CDR1 is SGHAT and CDR2 FQNNGV. With V trimmed by 1 base and J by 4 bases, 6 bases remained unmatched. The CDR3 loop spans 18 amino acids. CDR3 sequence: CASSLVLAGGPGTGELFF. CDR3 sequence (DNA): TGTGCCAGCAGCTTAGTACTAGCGGGGGGGCCGGGCACCGGGGAGCTGTTTTTT.

V and J are TRBV5-4 and TRBJ2-3; TRBD2 is a possible D gene (5 bases). The CDR3 spans 14 residues. Germline CDR1 and CDR2: SGHNT and YYREEE (reference sequence). The V gene lost 0 bases and the J gene lost 8 bases, with 13 bases spanning the gap. The CDR3 DNA follows: TGTGCCAGCAGCTTGGTGGAGGATGGAGGTACGCAGTATTTT. Protein: CASSLVEDGGTQYF. Looking up the rest from reference TRBV5-4 and TRBJ2-3 gives the full variable domain: ETGVTQSPTHLIKTRGQQVTLRCSSQSGHNTVSWYQQALGQGPQFIFQYYREEENGRGNFPPRFSGLQFPNYSSELNVNALELDDSALYLCASSLVEDGGTQYFGPGTRLTVL.